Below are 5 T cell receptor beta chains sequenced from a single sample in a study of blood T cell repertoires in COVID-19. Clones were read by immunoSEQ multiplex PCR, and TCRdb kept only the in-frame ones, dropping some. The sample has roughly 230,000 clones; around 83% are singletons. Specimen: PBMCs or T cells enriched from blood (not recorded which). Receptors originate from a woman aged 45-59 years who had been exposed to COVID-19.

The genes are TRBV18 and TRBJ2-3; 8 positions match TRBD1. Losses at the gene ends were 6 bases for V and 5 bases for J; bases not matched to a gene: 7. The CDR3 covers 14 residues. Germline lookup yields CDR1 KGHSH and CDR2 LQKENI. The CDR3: CASSHRQGQDTQYF. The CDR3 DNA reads TGTGCCAGCTCTCACAGACAGGGGCAAGATACGCAGTATTTT.

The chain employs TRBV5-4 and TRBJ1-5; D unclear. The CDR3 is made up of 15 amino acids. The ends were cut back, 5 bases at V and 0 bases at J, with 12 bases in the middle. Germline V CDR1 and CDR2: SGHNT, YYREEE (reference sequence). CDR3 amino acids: CASRGGQNSNQPQHF. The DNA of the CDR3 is TGTGCCAGCAGGGGCGGGCAGAATAGCAATCAGCCCCAGCATTTT. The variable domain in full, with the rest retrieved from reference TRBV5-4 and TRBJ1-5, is ETGVTQSPTHLIKTRGQQVTLRCSSQSGHNTVSWYQQALGQGPQFIFQYYREEENGRGNFPPRFSGLQFPNYSSELNVNALELDDSALYLCASRGGQNSNQPQHFGDGTRLSIL.

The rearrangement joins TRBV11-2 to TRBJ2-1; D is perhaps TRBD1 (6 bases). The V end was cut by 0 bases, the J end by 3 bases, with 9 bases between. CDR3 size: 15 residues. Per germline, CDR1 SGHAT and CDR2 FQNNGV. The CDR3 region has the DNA TGTGCCAGCAGCTTAGACAGGGGTGACTACAATGAGCAGTTCTTC. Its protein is CASSLDRGDYNEQFF. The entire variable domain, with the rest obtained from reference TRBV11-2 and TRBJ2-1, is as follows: EAGVAQSPRYKIIEKRQSVAFWCNPISGHATLYWYQQILGQGPKLLIQFQNNGVVDDSQLPKDRFSAERLKGVDSTLKIQPAKLEDSAVYLCASSLDRGDYNEQFFGPGTRLTVL.

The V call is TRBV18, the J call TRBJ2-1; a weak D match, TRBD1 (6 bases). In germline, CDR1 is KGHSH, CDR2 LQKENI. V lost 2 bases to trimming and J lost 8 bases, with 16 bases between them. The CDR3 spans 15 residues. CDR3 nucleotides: TGTGCCAGCTCACCAGGGGCAGGGGTGTACGATGAGCAGTTCTTC. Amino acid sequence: CASSPGAGVYDEQFF. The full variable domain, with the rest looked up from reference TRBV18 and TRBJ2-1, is NAGVMQNPRHLVRRRGQEARLRCSPMKGHSHVYWYRQLPEEGLKFMVYLQKENIIDESGMPKERFSAEFPKEGPSILRIQQVVRGDSAAYFCASSPGAGVYDEQFFGPGTRLTVL.

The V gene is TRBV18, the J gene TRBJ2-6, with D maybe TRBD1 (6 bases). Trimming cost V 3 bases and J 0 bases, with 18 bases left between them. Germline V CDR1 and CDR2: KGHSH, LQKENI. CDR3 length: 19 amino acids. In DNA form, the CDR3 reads TGTGCCAGCTCACCTACTTTGGGACACCTAGCCTCTGGGGCCAACGTCCTGACTTTC. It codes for CASSPTLGHLASGANVLTF.